Here is one T cell receptor (beta chain) with its context. This sample was taken from a study of shared clonotypes between healthy human individuals. There are 17 residues in the CDR3. Sequencing was performed with immunoSEQ multiplex PCR; in TCRdb, only in-frame clones are kept and a portion is missing. The table records millions of clones, roughly 94% of them present only once. The sequenced sample was naive CD4+ T cells sorted from blood. Indicated subset: CD45RA+ positively selected. J is TRBJ2-7 and V is TRBV1. TRBV1 counts as a pseudogene. The source is a young man in good health. The CDR3 spells CTSSRTPRQGYSYEQYF. CDR3 bases: TGCACCAGCAGCCGAACACCGCGGCAAGGGTACTCCTACGAGCAGTACTTC.